This TCR beta chain was identified during a study of CD8 T cells in Susac syndrome (dated by TCRdb to between 2018 and 2021). For the wider study: Of the Susac syndrome patients who were sequenced, fewer than 10 were in clinical remission while about six had clinically active disease. Clonality of the CD8+ T cell repertoire was compared between about a dozen healthy donors, roughly 14 Susac syndrome patients and roughly 16 multiple sclerosis patients. Whether CD8+ T cell activation and differentiation in Susac syndrome was antigen driven was tested using repertoire sequencing. At the time of blood withdrawal, Susac syndrome patients were either therapy-naive, taking corticosteroids (with some also receiving IVIg), or on IVIg alone.

General findings and caveats noted by the study authors: The study acknowledged that relatively few individuals were included in the TCR sequencing and HLA analysis. Clonal expansion was observed in Susac syndrome CD8+ repertoires, with the highest expansion in CD8+ TEMRA cells and greater expansion in clinically active than in remitting patients. Under 20 and five Susac-specific public clones were found in the total CD8+ and CD8+ TEMRA repertoires, respectively.

As encoded in the germline V gene (reference sequence), CDR1 is LNHDA while CDR2 is SQIVND. The CDR3 runs 15 amino acids, cysteine and phenylalanine included. Only CDR3 DNA remains: 45 bases, in frame from the first base. V is clipped by 3 bases and J by 1 base, and the sequence between their germline boundaries is 12 bases long. About this clonotype: Its antigen specificity is not known. Qualities for individual bases were not recorded, and no much larger clone is one base off.

High-throughput TCR beta sequencing profiled peripheral blood CD8+ and CD4+ T cells from healthy donors, Susac syndrome patients and multiple sclerosis patients. Recently defined diagnostic criteria for definite or probable disease were met by the Susac syndrome patients. Bulk CD8+ and CD4+ T cells were purified magnetically by negative isolation, whereas CD8+ TEMRA cells were enriched by FACS. Blood was drawn into EDTA tubes, processed within 24 hours, and PBMCs were isolated by density gradient centrifugation. PBMCs intended for TCR sequencing were cryopreserved in liquid nitrogen and were subsequently thawed in a 37 degrees C water bath. The sorted or isolated CD4+, CD8+ and CD8+ TEMRA cells had a purity of 90% or higher. RNA was extracted using the RNeasy kit, and roughly 0.45 to 1 ug of the RNA was reverse transcribed with random hexamers. The immunoSEQ multiplex PCR assay, covering 54 Vbeta and 13 Jbeta segments, was used to amplify TCR beta CDR3 regions. Bias from PCR amplification was corrected by using a synthetic template baseline for primer optimization and for computational correction. In the source study's methods: Reads were annotated to V, D and J genes according to IMGT and were analyzed with immunoSEQ Analyzer, with only productive sequences retained. Clonality was calculated as one minus the Shannon entropy normalized by log2 of the number of productive unique sequences. For each patient and control, public and private clones were evaluated among the 100 most prevalent clones. A clone was defined as Susac-specific if it was absent from the healthy and MS cohorts, from approximately 980 published viral clones and from other ImmuneACCESS disease sequences. TCRdb reran the public reads through fastp at Q25 and MiXCR, keeping productive beta chains. Every CDR3 protein is listed once, alongside the most common genes and DNA of its rows. In this record, the V and J calls reflect TCRdb's handling and not the investigators' own analysis. Across this sample there are about 85,000 distinct CDR3 sequences, with around 95% seen only once. About 0.45% of the sample comes from the top ten.

The receptor was derived from a human donor with Susac syndrome. The V and J genes are TRBV19 and TRBJ1-1; the D gene remains uncertain. Sequenced input: CD8+ T cells from PBMCs. The CDR3 region: CASSIGNGWNTEAFF. Here is the DNA: TGTGCCAGTAGTATTGGGAACGGCTGGAACACTGAAGCTTTCTTT.